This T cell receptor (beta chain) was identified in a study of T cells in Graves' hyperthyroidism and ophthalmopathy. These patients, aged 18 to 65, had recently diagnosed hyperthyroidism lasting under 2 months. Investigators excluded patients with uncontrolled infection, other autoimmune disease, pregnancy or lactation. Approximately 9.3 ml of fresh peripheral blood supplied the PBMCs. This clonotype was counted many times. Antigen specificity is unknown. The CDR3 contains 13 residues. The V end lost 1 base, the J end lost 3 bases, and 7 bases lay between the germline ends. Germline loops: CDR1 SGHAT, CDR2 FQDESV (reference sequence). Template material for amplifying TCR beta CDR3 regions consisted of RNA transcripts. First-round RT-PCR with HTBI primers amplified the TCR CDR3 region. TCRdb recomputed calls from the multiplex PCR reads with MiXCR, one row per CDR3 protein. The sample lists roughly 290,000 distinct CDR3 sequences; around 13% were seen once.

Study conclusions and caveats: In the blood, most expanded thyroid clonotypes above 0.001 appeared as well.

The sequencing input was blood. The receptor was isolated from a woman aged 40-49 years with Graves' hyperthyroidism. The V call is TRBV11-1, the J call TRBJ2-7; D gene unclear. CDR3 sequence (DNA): TGTGCCAGCAGCTTAGGGACCGACTACGAGCAGTACTTC. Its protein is CASSLGTDYEQYF.